The present T cell receptor beta chain was sequenced within a study of molecular identifiers for immune sequencing clone quantification. The study, taken as a whole, reports: The study found clones above 20 RNA copies held over 98% of effector molecules and under 1% in naive cells.

The count of this clonotype is one. The antigen is unknown. From roughly 20,000 to 1,000,000 sorted cells, naive CD8 libraries were generated with 10%, 30% or 50% RNA. A CD8+CD4-CCR7+CD45RA+ phenotype served as the sorting definition for naive CD8 T cells. CDR1 is SGHAT and CDR2 is FQNNGV in the germline V gene. The junction had 4 bases not matched to a gene; V was cut back by 1 base and J by 4 bases. This CDR3 spans 14 amino acids. Preparation methods for the bulk TCR libraries were those previously described, with listed TCR primers. A single record per CDR3 protein comes from TCRdb applying MiXCR to the PCR reads. The sample includes under 85,000 distinct CDR3 sequences, about 17% of them seen just once.

The sequencing sample was made of naive CD8+ T cells from blood, with Jurkat cell RNA spiked in. Subset of the sample: FACS-sorted CD8+CD4-CCR7+CD45RA+ naive T cells. The J gene is TRBJ2-7, the V gene TRBV11-2, with 7 bases that match TRBD1. The TCR sequence derives from a human donor in good health. Some libraries in this study had Jurkat cell RNA spiked in. The CDR3: CASSLGQGWYEQYF. In DNA form, the CDR3 reads TGTGCCAGCAGCTTAGGACAGGGATGGTACGAGCAGTACTTC.